This T cell receptor beta chain appears in the sequencing data of a study of cytomegalovirus exposure and HLA in healthy donors. Notes on the study in general: Analysis was carried out at a later point, and it linked a missense DCLRE1C variant to TCR beta V- and J-gene trimming. Only CMV serostatus was available as immune exposure information. A previous analysis found most TCR beta V segments productive roughly 87% or roughly 30% of the time.

In this sample, this clone turned up a few times. Its antigen is not known. All the people who gave samples were healthy bone marrow donors. The PCR contained 60 Vbeta and 13 Jbeta primers. The table came from immunoSEQ multiplex PCR; TCRdb's copy has only in-frame clones and leaves some out. Among over 150,000 clones, 71% were seen once, and the ten largest hold over 2.5%. V lost 0 bases and J lost 7, with 10 bases in between. CDR1 and CDR2 from the germline V gene are MGHRA and YSYEKL. This CDR3 is built from 14 residues. This TCR was sampled from a woman under 40 in good health and CMV-seronegative. Sequencing used PBMCs. V and J are TRBV4-1 and TRBJ1-5; tentatively, D is TRBD1 (6 bases). CDR3 residues: CASSQETGRQPQHF. The CDR3 DNA reads TGCGCCAGCAGCCAAGAAACAGGGAGACAGCCCCAGCATTTT.